The 10 T cell receptor beta chains below come from one sample, sequenced in a study of T cell responses to AZD1222 COVID-19 vaccine. Profiling relied on immunoSEQ multiplex PCR, and the TCRdb table lists in-frame clones only, not all of them. The data show about 150,000 clones, approximately 94% seen once. Sequencing used peripheral blood, obtained on day 0 of AZD1222 vaccination. These receptors all come from an adult in good health.

The chain carries TRBV18 and TRBJ1-1; the D gene is possibly TRBD1 (5 bases). Per germline, CDR1 KGHSH and CDR2 LQKENI. V was clipped by 5 bases and J by 8 bases, with 15 bases between them. The CDR3 is made up of 13 amino acids. Here the CDR3 reads CASSVDTNLEAFF. The CDR3 DNA sequence: TGTGCCAGCTCAGTGGACACCAATTTGGAAGCTTTCTTT.

The chain links TRBV4-1 to TRBJ1-6; the match to TRBD1 covers 8 bases. From germline, CDR1 is MGHRA and CDR2 YSYEKL. The CDR3 consists of 17 residues. The V gene end was trimmed by 0 bases and the J gene end by 8 bases; junction bases not matched to a gene: 9. CDR3 sequence: CASSQDRVGTGDSPLHF. The CDR3 nucleotides are TGCGCCAGCAGCCAAGATCGAGTCGGGACAGGTGATTCACCCCTCCACTTT.

The V gene is TRBV18, the J gene TRBJ1-2, with TRBD1 matching 11 bases. The length of the CDR3 is 16 residues. The V and J ends lost 0 bases and 1 base, in that order; junction bases with no gene match: 1. CDR1 KGHSH and CDR2 LQKENI come from the germline V gene. The CDR3 reads CASSPPGTGGNYGYTF. The CDR3, as DNA: TGTGCCAGCTCACCACCGGGGACAGGGGGTAACTATGGCTACACCTTC.

J is TRBJ2-1 and V is TRBV6-5; D remains ambiguous. This CDR3 region has 13 residues. Trimming pared 8 bases from V and 3 bases from J, leaving 11 bases between. Germline lookup yields CDR1 MNHEY and CDR2 SVGAGI. The CDR3 bases are TGTGCCAGCCGCCGGATACTCTACAATGAGCAGTTCTTC. As protein: CASRRILYNEQFF.

The rearrangement uses TRBV19 and TRBJ1-3; possibly TRBD1 for D (6 bases). This CDR3 region has 13 residues. Trimming removed 9 bases from V and 3 bases from J, with 12 bases in between. Germline V CDR1 and CDR2: LNHDA, SQIVND (reference sequence). The CDR3 reads CASRTTGGNTIYF. CDR3 in DNA: TGTGCCAGCCGGACGACAGGTGGAAACACCATATATTTT.

The chain recombines TRBV7-8 with TRBJ1-5; D remains unclear. This CDR3 is 17 amino acids long. With 3 bases removed from V and 2 bases from J, the gap between germline ends came to 17 bases. CDR1 and CDR2 from the germline V gene are SGHVS and FQNEAQ. This CDR3 reads CASSLFSDPRGNQPQHF. CDR3 DNA: TGTGCCAGCAGCTTGTTCTCAGACCCAAGGGGCAATCAGCCCCAGCATTTT.

This chain connects TRBV7-9 to TRBJ1-2, with a possible D match to TRBD1 (5 bases). The CDR3 is 14 amino acids. With 4 bases removed from V and 6 bases from J, the gap between germline ends came to 15 bases. CDR1 and CDR2 (germline): SEHNR, FQNEAQ (reference sequence). The CDR3 DNA is TGTGCCAGCAGCTCCCAATCATGGGGACATGGCTACACCTTC. Translated, it gives CASSSQSWGHGYTF.

This chain uses TRBV19 with TRBJ2-1, with D hard to call. This CDR3 contains 16 residues. V gave up 4 bases and J gave up 0 bases, with 13 bases separating them. Germline CDR1 and CDR2: LNHDA and SQIVND (reference sequence). CDR3 sequence: CASSTYTGRSYNEQFF. CDR3 in DNA: TGTGCCAGTAGTACCTATACGGGCCGCTCCTACAATGAGCAGTTCTTC.

This rearrangement joins TRBV30 to TRBJ1-1, with D perhaps matching TRBD1 (5 bases). The V and J ends lost 4 bases and 0 bases respectively, with 15 bases between them. Germline CDR1 and CDR2: GTSNPN and SVGIG (reference sequence). The CDR3 extends over 15 amino acids. CDR3 nucleotides: TGTGCCTGGAAGTGGCAGGGTCTAATGAACACTGAAGCTTTCTTT. Translation gives CAWKWQGLMNTEAFF.

This chain connects TRBV21-1 to TRBJ1-4. TRBV21-1 is designated a pseudogene. The CDR3 has 19 residues. CDR3 bases: TGTGCCAGCAGCAAAAGGGCCCTTGGGAGGTCCCTTAACCATGAAAAACTGTTTTTT. Protein sequence: CASSKRALGRSLNHEKLFF.